This T cell receptor beta chain originates from a study of blood T cell repertoires in COVID-19. Study-wide context: T cells, B-cell-depleted T cells, or PBMCs supplied cDNA or gDNA.

CDR3 size: 14 residues. Trimming shortened V by 6 bases and J by 0 bases, and 12 bases separated the two germline ends. The germline gives CDR1 MNHEY, CDR2 SVGEGT. Followed longitudinally, the Seattle patients had been enrolled during active infection. Here immunoSEQ multiplex PCR was the method, and the copy in TCRdb shows in-frame clones only, minus some. The sample has tens of thousands of clones; around 86% are singletons. Only one count was recorded for this clone. V is TRBV6-2 or TRBV6-3 and J is TRBJ2-7; the D is unclear. The sequenced material came from peripheral blood. The receptor was derived from a man aged 55-75 years with COVID-19, enrolled during active disease. The CDR3 sequence is CASSQELSSYEQYF. Here the CDR3 DNA reads TGTGCCAGCAGCCAGGAGTTAAGCTCCTACGAGCAGTACTTC.